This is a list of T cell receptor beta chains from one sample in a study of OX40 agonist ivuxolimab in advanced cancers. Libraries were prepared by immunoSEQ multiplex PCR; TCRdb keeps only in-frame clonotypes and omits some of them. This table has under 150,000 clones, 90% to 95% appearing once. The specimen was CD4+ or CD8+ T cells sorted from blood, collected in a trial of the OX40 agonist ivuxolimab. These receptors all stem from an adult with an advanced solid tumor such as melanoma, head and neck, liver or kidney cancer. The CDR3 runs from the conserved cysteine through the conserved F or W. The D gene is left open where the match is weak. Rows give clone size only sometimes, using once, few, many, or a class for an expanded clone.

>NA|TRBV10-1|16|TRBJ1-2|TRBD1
TGCGCCAGCAGTCCGGGCCCCAACCGGGACAGGATCGGCTACACCTTC
CASSPGPNRDRIGYTF
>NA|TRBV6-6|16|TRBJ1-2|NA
TGTGCCAGCAGTCTCGGGGAGGTCGGGCTGTACTATGGCTACACCTTC
CASSLGEVGLYYGYTF
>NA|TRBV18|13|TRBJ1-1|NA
TGTGCCAGCCATGGGACGGGGAACACTGAAGCTTTCTTT
CASHGTGNTEAFF
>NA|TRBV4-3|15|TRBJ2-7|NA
TGCGCCAGCAGCCAACTGGCTAGCGCCCGCTACGAGCAGTACTTC
CASSQLASARYEQYF
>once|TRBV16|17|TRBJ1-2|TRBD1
TGTGCCAGCAGCCAATTTCCGGGACAGGGATCTCACTATGGCTACACCTTC
CASSQFPGQGSHYGYTF
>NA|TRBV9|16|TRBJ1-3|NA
TGTGCCAGCAGCCCGCGAGCTTCTAGCTCTGGAAACACCATATATTTT
CASSPRASSSGNTIYF
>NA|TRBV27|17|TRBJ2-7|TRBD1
TGTGCCAGCAGTTCGAGGACAGGTCAAATTATTGCCTACGAGCAGTACTTC
CASSSRTGQIIAYEQYF
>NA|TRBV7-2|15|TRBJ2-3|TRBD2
TGTGCCAGCAGCTTAAGCCCGGGGGGGCTGGATACGCAGTATTTT
CASSLSPGGLDTQYF
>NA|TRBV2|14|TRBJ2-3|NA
TGTGCCAGCACCAGGGGTTCTGGCACAGATACGCAGTATTTT
CASTRGSGTDTQYF
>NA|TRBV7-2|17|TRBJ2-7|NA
TGTGCCAGCAGCTTAGGACTCGGGCGGGCGAGCTCCTACGAGCAGTACTTC
CASSLGLGRASSYEQYF
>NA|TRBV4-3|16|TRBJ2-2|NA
TGCGCCAGCAGCCAAGATCTCAAGGGGAACACCGGGGAGCTGTTTTTT
CASSQDLKGNTGELFF
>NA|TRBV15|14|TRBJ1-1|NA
TGTGCCACCAGCCCGCCGCGGGGGAACACTGAAGCTTTCTTT
CATSPPRGNTEAFF
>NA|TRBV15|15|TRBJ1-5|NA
TGTGCCACCAGCAGAGACTATGGAAGCAATCAGCCCCAGCATTTT
CATSRDYGSNQPQHF
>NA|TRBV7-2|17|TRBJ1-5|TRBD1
TGTGCCAGCAGCTTAACCATCGGGACAGGTGGAAAGCAGCCCCAGCATTTT
CASSLTIGTGGKQPQHF
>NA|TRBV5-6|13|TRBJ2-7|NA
TGTGCCAGCAGGCGTCGGGACGGTCACGAGCAGTACTTC
CASRRRDGHEQYF
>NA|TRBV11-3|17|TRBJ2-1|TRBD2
TGTGCCAGCAGCTTTACCCTACTAGCGGGGGGTCAGGCTGAGCAGTTCTTC
CASSFTLLAGGQAEQFF
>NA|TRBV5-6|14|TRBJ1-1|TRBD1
TGTGCCAGCAGCTTGGAGGGACAGGGTACTGAAGCTTTCTTT
CASSLEGQGTEAFF
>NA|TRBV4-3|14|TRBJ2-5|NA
TGCGCCAGCAGCCAAGGTGCAGGTCGGGAGACCCAGTACTTC
CASSQGAGRETQYF
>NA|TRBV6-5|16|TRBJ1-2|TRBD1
TGTGCCAGCAGTTACTCTACCCTCGGACAGGGGACCGGCTACACCTTC
CASSYSTLGQGTGYTF
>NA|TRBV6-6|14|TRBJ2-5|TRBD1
TGTGCCAGCAGTTACCAGACAGGGCAAGAGACCCAGTACTTC
CASSYQTGQETQYF
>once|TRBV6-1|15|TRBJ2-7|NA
TGTGCCAGCAGTGAACCCATCGTCCCTCTCTACGAGCAGTACTTC
CASSEPIVPLYEQYF
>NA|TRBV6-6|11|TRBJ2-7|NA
TGTGCCAGCAGTGCCCCAGGGACGCAGTACTTC
CASSAPGTQYF
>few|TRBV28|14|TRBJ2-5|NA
TGTGCCACCTCGGGTGGGGGGGCGAGGGAGACCCAGTACTTC
CATSGGGARETQYF
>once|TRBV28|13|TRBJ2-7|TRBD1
TGTGCCAGCAGTTCATACAGGGGTTGGGAGCAGTACTTC
CASSSYRGWEQYF
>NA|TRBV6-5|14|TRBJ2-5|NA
TGTGCCAGCAATCCGGGACACACTGAAGAGACCCAGTACTTC
CASNPGHTEETQYF
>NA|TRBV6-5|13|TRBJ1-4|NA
TGTGCCAGCAGTTACCTGATCGGGGAAAAACTGTTTTTT
CASSYLIGEKLFF
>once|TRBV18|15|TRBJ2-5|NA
TGTGCCAGCTCACCACAGGGAACAGGGACAGAGACCCAGTACTTC
CASSPQGTGTETQYF
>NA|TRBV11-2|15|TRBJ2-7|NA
TGTGCCAGCAACCCCGACAGCGGGTCGTCCTACGAGCAGTACTTC
CASNPDSGSSYEQYF
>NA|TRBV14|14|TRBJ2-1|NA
TGTGCCAGCAGCCAATCTGCAGGAAGCAATGAGCAGTTCTTC
CASSQSAGSNEQFF
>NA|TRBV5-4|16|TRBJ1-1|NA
TGTGCCAGCAGCTCGCCCCAGCGGGCGCAGAACACTGAAGCTTTCTTT
CASSSPQRAQNTEAFF
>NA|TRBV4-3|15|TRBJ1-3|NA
TGCGCCAGCAGCCAATCCGGGACATTCGGAAACACCATATATTTT
CASSQSGTFGNTIYF
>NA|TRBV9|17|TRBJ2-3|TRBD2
TGTGCCAGCAGCGGACCGGGACTAGCGGGAGGTACAGATACGCAGTATTTT
CASSGPGLAGGTDTQYF
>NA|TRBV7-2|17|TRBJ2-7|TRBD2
TGTGCCAGCAGCTTCACCACTAGCGGGAGGTCGACCTACGAGCAGTACTTC
CASSFTTSGRSTYEQYF
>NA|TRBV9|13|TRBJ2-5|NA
TGTGCCAGCAGGGGCGGGGACCAAGAGACCCAGTACTTC
CASRGGDQETQYF
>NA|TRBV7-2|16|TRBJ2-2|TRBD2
TGTGCCAGCAGCCAGACTAGCGGGAGACAAACCGGGGAGCTGTTTTTT
CASSQTSGRQTGELFF
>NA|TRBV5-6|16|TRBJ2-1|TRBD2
TGTGCCAGCAGCTTCCTAGCGGGGGGGACCTACAATGAGCAGTTCTTC
CASSFLAGGTYNEQFF
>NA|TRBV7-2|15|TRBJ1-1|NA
TGTGCCAGCAGCTTAGGGCTAGGGATGAACACTGAAGCTTTCTTT
CASSLGLGMNTEAFF
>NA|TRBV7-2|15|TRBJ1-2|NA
TGTGCCAGCAGCGCCTACAGGGTGTCTAACTATGGCTACACCTTC
CASSAYRVSNYGYTF
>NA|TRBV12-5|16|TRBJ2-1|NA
TGTGCTAGTGGTTTGACCGCTACGAGCTCCTACAATGAGCAGTTCTTC
CASGLTATSSYNEQFF
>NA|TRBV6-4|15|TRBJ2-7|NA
TGTGCCAGCAGTGAGAAGGCAGGGGCGAACTACGAGCAGTACTTC
CASSEKAGANYEQYF
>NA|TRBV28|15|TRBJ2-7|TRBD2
TGTGCCAGCAGTCAGCCTAGCGGCGCTGCCTACGAGCAGTACTTC
CASSQPSGAAYEQYF
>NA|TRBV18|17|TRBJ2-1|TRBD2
TGTGCCAGCTCACCACGAACTAGCGGAGACTCCTACAATGAGCAGTTCTTC
CASSPRTSGDSYNEQFF
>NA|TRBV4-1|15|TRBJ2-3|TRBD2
TGCGCCAGCAGCCAGAGGGACTACAACACAGATACGCAGTATTTT
CASSQRDYNTDTQYF
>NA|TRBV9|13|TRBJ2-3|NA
TGTGCCAGCAGCGTAGGTTATGGGGAGCGGCAGTATTTT
CASSVGYGERQYF
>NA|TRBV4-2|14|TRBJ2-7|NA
TGTGCCAGCAGCCAAGATAGGGTGGTTACTCTCCCCCGCTTC
CASSQDRVVTLPRF
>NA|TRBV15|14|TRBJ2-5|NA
TGTGCCACCAGCAGAGTTGACCCTCAAGAGACCCAGTACTTC
CATSRVDPQETQYF
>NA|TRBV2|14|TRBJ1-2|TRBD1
TGTGCCAGCAGGCTGACAGGGGGCGGCTATGGCTACACCTTC
CASRLTGGGYGYTF
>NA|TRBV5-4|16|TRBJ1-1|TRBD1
TGTGCCAGCAGCACCCCAAAGGGGGCCATGAACACTGAAGCTTTCTTT
CASSTPKGAMNTEAFF
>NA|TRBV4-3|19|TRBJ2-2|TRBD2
TGCGCCAGCAGCCAAGGACTAGCGGGAGCGTATTCCAACACCGGGGAGCTGTTTTTT
CASSQGLAGAYSNTGELFF
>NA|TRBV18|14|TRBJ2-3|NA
TGTGCCAGCTCAACGAACTCCCTAACCGATACGCAGTATTTT
CASSTNSLTDTQYF
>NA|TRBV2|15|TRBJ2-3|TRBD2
TGTGCCAGCACCGCGCTTGGCGGGGGGGCCGATACGCAGTATTTT
CASTALGGGADTQYF
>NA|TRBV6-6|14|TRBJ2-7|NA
TGTGCCAGCAGTTTGGGCCTAAGGATGAACGAGCAGTACTTC
CASSLGLRMNEQYF
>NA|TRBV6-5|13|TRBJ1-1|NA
TGTGCCAGCAGTTCCCAGGAGAACACTGAAGCTTTCTTT
CASSSQENTEAFF
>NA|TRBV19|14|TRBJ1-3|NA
TGTGCCAGTAGTCCCCCGGGGGCTGGAAACACCATATATTTT
CASSPPGAGNTIYF
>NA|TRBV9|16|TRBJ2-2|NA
TGTGCCAGCAGCTCCCCCGGGAAAATCGGCACCGGGGAGCTGTTTTTT
CASSSPGKIGTGELFF